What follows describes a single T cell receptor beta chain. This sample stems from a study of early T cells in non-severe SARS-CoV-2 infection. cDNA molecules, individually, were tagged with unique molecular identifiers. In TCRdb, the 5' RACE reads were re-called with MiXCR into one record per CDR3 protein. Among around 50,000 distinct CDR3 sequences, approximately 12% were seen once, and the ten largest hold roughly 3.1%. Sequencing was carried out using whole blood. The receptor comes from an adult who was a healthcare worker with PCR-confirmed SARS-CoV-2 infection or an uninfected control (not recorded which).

The CDR3 loop is CASSSFWGLQGGTGELFF. DNA of the CDR3: TGTGCCAGCAGCTCTTTTTGGGGCCTCCAAGGGGGCACCGGGGAGCTGTTTTTT. The J gene is TRBJ2-2, the V gene TRBV7-9; possible D gene TRBD1, 6 bases. In germline, CDR1 is SEHNR, CDR2 FQNEAQ (reference sequence). V was trimmed by 4 bases and J by 4 bases, leaving 22 bases between them. This CDR3 contains 18 residues.